One sample yielded the 8 T cell receptor beta chains listed below, sequenced in a study of radiotherapy plus CTLA-4 blockade in lung cancer. Sequencing used immunoSEQ multiplex PCR; TCRdb keeps in-frame clones, though not all of them. The sample has around 70,000 clones, roughly three quarters seen once; the top ten hold 15% to 20%. The starting material was peripheral blood, obtained from a patient treated with radiotherapy plus ipilimumab. These TCRs come from a human donor with non-small cell lung cancer whose response to radiotherapy plus ipilimumab could not be evaluated. Some clones in this sample may be carry-over from other donors' samples.

This rearrangement joins TRBV5-1 to TRBJ1-6, with D perhaps matching TRBD1 (6 bases). CDR1 is SGHRS, CDR2 YFSETQ, per germline. The CDR3 runs to 14 residues. With 1 base removed from V and 9 bases from J, the gap between germline ends came to 11 bases. In nucleotides, the CDR3 is TGCGCCAGCAGCTTGACAGGGAGCGGTTCACCCCTCCACTTT. Translating it yields CASSLTGSGSPLHF.

This clone was found a few times. The chain uses TRBV7-2 and TRBJ2-3; TRBD2 matches 9 bases. The J segment lost 0 bases and the V segment lost 7 bases, leaving 8 bases of the junction unmatched. This CDR3 is built from 16 residues. CDR1 is SGHTA, CDR2 FQGNSA, per germline. In DNA form, the CDR3 reads TGTGCCAGCATAGCGGGGGCCCTAACTAGCACAGATACGCAGTATTTT. This sequence encodes CASIAGALTSTDTQYF.

This clone appeared a few times. The rearrangement uses TRBV6-1 and TRBJ2-5, with 7 bases aligning to TRBD2. This CDR3 is built from 12 residues. Looked up from germline, CDR1 is MNHNS and CDR2 is SASEGT. With V trimmed by 11 bases and J by 4 bases, 7 bases remained unmatched. The CDR3 protein is CAGGRSRETQYF. In nucleotides, the CDR3 is TGTGCCGGCGGGAGATCAAGAGAGACCCAGTACTTC.

The V gene is TRBV5-1, the J gene TRBJ2-7; D is unclear. This CDR3 contains 14 residues. Looked up from germline, CDR1 is SGHRS and CDR2 is YFSETQ. V lost 0 bases, J lost 2 bases, and 9 bases lay in between. CDR3 coding DNA: TGCGCCAGCAGCTTGGACGTCAGAACCTACGAGCAGTACTTC. Translation gives CASSLDVRTYEQYF.

The rearrangement links TRBV25-1 to TRBJ1-2, with D unresolved. The CDR3 runs to 13 residues. The V end was cut by 5 bases, the J end by 4 bases, with 11 bases between. The germline gives CDR1 MGHDK, CDR2 SYGVNS. CDR3 protein: CASSSRPGYGYTF. CDR3 sequence (DNA): TGTGCCAGCAGTAGTCGGCCGGGCTATGGCTACACCTTC.

J is TRBJ2-7 and V is TRBV7-2, with 9 bases fitting TRBD1. CDR3 size: 14 residues. The V gene's germline CDR1 is SGHTA and CDR2 FQGNSA. The junction had 3 bases not matched to a gene; V was cut back by 4 bases and J by 2 bases. CDR3 DNA: TGTGCCAGCAGCTCCGGGACAGGGCCCTACGAGCAGTACTTC. It specifies CASSSGTGPYEQYF.

Only a few counts were recorded for this clone. The gene calls are TRBV30 and TRBJ1-2, with D uncertain. This CDR3 comprises 12 residues. The V end lost 2 bases, the J end lost 8 bases, and 12 bases lay between the germline ends. Germline lookup yields CDR1 GTSNPN and CDR2 SVGIG (reference sequence). The CDR3 bases are TGTGCCTGGAGTAGCGCCAACAACGGCTACACCTTC. It is translated as CAWSSANNGYTF.

V is TRBV5-4 and J is TRBJ1-2, with 8 bases identical to TRBD1. Looked up from germline, CDR1 is SGHNT and CDR2 is YYREEE (reference sequence). The CDR3 sequence is 13 residues long. The junction had 5 bases not matched to a gene; V was cut back by 4 bases and J by 6 bases. In DNA form, the CDR3 reads TGTGCCAGCAGCGTGGACAGGGCTCATGGCTACACCTTC. It is translated as CASSVDRAHGYTF. Looking up the rest from reference TRBV5-4 and TRBJ1-2 gives the full variable domain: ETGVTQSPTHLIKTRGQQVTLRCSSQSGHNTVSWYQQALGQGPQFIFQYYREEENGRGNFPPRFSGLQFPNYSSELNVNALELDDSALYLCASSVDRAHGYTFGSGTRLTVV.